The 21 T cell receptor beta chains given below trace back to one sample, sequenced in a study of cytomegalovirus exposure and HLA in healthy donors. In the PCR, 60 Vbeta and 13 Jbeta primers were used. Data came from immunoSEQ multiplex PCR; TCRdb stores just in-frame clones and leaves some out. Among about 160,000 clones listed, roughly four fifths were seen once. The sample consisted of PBMCs. The source of these receptors is a woman between 18 and 30 years old in good health and CMV-seronegative.

This clone was seen once. The gene calls are TRBV10-3 and TRBJ2-1; tentative D call: TRBD2 (6 bases). Trimming removed 2 bases at V and 1 base at J, with 15 bases between. Germline CDR1 and CDR2: ENHRY and SYGVKD. The CDR3 loop spans 17 amino acids. This CDR3 reads CAISEGGPGSSYNEQFF. CDR3 DNA sequence: TGTGCCATCAGTGAGGGAGGGCCAGGCTCATCCTACAATGAGCAGTTCTTC.

This chain links TRBV2 with TRBJ2-1, with unresolved D. This CDR3 has 12 residues. Germline V gives CDR1 SNHLY, CDR2 FYNNEI. Trimming stripped 4 bases from V and 4 bases from J, with 5 bases between. The CDR3 here is CASSGGYNEQFF. CDR3 bases: TGTGCCAGCAGTGGCGGTTACAATGAGCAGTTCTTC.

Notes on this clone: The junction shows a germline mismatch at one end, possibly a read error. The rearrangement joins TRBV7-9 to TRBJ2-1, with TRBD2 matching over 8 bases. In germline, CDR1 is SEHNR, CDR2 FQNEAQ (reference sequence). The length of the CDR3 is 15 residues. For the CDR3, the DNA is TGTTCCAGCAGCCTGACTAGCGTAATCTCTAATGAGCAGTTCTTC. It encodes CSSSLTSVISNEQFF.

The chain uses TRBV18 and TRBJ1-6, with D uncertain. Trimming left V 3 bases short and J 7 bases short, with 10 bases between. The CDR3 is 14 residues long. CDR1 and CDR2 (germline): KGHSH, LQKENI. CDR3 in amino acids: CASSPEGINSPLHF. The CDR3 nucleotides are TGTGCCAGCTCACCCGAGGGCATAAATTCACCCCTCCACTTT.

The V and J genes are TRBV27 and TRBJ1-2, with D perhaps TRBD1 (5 bases). Germline lookup yields CDR1 MNHEY and CDR2 SMNVEV (reference sequence). Trimming stripped 5 bases from V and 7 bases from J, with 26 bases between. CDR3 length equals 17 residues. This CDR3 is CASSPPGVTSYVGGYTF. The CDR3 DNA reads as TGTGCCAGCAGTCCCCCGGGGGTAACATCCTACGTTGGTGGCTACACCTTC.

A single count supports this clone. The genes are TRBV28 and TRBJ1-4, with TRBD1 as a possible D gene (5 bases). Germline V lookup: CDR1 MDHEN, CDR2 SYDVKM. V shed 5 bases and J shed 3 bases, with 10 bases lying between them. This CDR3 contains 14 residues. CDR3 sequence (DNA): TGTGCCAGCAGTAAGGGGCCGGCTAATGAAAAACTGTTTTTT. Protein: CASSKGPANEKLFF.

Remarks on this clone: At one end the junction does not follow the germline gene, possibly because of a read error. CDR3 amino acids: CSSSLQATNEKLFF. Here the CDR3 DNA reads TGTTCCAGCAGCTTACAGGCAACTAATGAAAAACTGTTTTTT. V gene TRBV7-9 combines with J gene TRBJ1-4; TRBD1 is a possible D gene (5 bases). CDR3 length: 14 amino acids. Germline lookup yields CDR1 SEHNR and CDR2 FQNEAQ (reference sequence).

This clone was recorded at least ten times. This chain connects TRBV5-4 to TRBJ2-3, with D tentatively TRBD2 (5 bases). CDR1 is SGHNT, CDR2 YYREEE, per germline (reference sequence). CDR3 length: 14 residues. Trimming shortened V by 0 bases and J by 3 bases, and 8 bases separated the two germline ends. CDR3: CASSLEAVTDTQYF. CDR3 coding DNA: TGTGCCAGCAGCTTGGAAGCGGTAACAGATACGCAGTATTTT.

This chain connects TRBV6-4 to TRBJ1-4; D not certain. Per the germline V gene, CDR1 is MRHNA and CDR2 is SNTAGT. Deletions cut 2 bases from V and 10 bases from J, with 11 bases between. There are 13 residues in the CDR3. The DNA of the CDR3 is TGTGCCAGCAGTGACACGGAAGAGGGAAAACTGTTTTTT. Amino acid sequence: CASSDTEEGKLFF.

The rearrangement uses TRBV6-5 and TRBJ1-3; D gene unclear. This CDR3 contains 16 residues. Trimming cost V 0 bases and J 2 bases, with 11 bases left between them. Germline V gives CDR1 MNHEY, CDR2 SVGAGI. In nucleotides, the CDR3 is TGTGCCAGCAGTTACTCAATGAGCCACCCTGGAAACACCATATATTTT. Residues: CASSYSMSHPGNTIYF.

In its sample, this clone was seen once. J is TRBJ1-1 and V is TRBV5-4; D is perhaps TRBD1 (6 bases). CDR3 length equals 15 residues. Trimming removed 4 bases at V and 0 bases at J, with 13 bases between. CDR1 is SGHNT, CDR2 YYREEE, per germline (reference sequence). In DNA, the CDR3 is TGTGCCAGCAGCAGTACGACAGGCCTGAACACTGAAGCTTTCTTT. Protein product: CASSSTTGLNTEAFF.

The J gene is TRBJ2-5, the V gene TRBV6-5; D is unclear. The closer fit of TRBJ2-7 to the DNA end suggests the J call may be wrong. The CDR3 covers 14 residues. Germline-derived CDR1 and CDR2 are MNHEY and SVGAGI. CDR3 sequence reads: CASSEYPPPYEQYF. The DNA for the CDR3 is TGTGCCAGCAGTGAATACCCTCCCCCCTACGAGCAGTACTTC.

The J gene is TRBJ2-7, the V gene TRBV10-3; 7 bases line up with TRBD1. The CDR3 has 18 amino acids. The germline V gene has CDR1 ENHRY and CDR2 SYGVKD. The J segment lost 1 base and the V segment lost 4 bases, leaving 16 bases of the junction unmatched. The CDR3 loop is CAISANLRTGVGSYEQYF. The CDR3 DNA follows: TGTGCCATCAGTGCCAACCTACGAACAGGGGTGGGATCCTACGAGCAGTACTTC.

The V and J genes are TRBV6-5 and TRBJ1-5, with 8 nucleotides matching TRBD1. V was pared by 6 bases and J by 0 bases, with 4 bases of the junction left unmatched. The germline gives CDR1 MNHEY, CDR2 SVGAGI. CDR3 size: 15 residues. The CDR3 sequence: CASSTDRGSNQPQHF. The DNA of the CDR3 is TGTGCCAGCAGCACAGACAGGGGTAGCAATCAGCCCCAGCATTTT.

This clone was detected only once. The gene calls are TRBV7-9 and TRBJ2-1; 7 bases agree with TRBD2. Unmatched junction bases numbered 5, after V lost 4 bases and J lost 2 bases. The V gene's germline CDR1 is SEHNR and CDR2 FQNEAQ (reference sequence). The CDR3 has 15 amino acids. The CDR3, as DNA: TGTGCCAGCAGCTCAACGGGGGGAGCCTACAATGAGCAGTTCTTC. Residues: CASSSTGGAYNEQFF.

The J gene is TRBJ1-6, the V gene TRBV27; 9 bases fit TRBD1. This CDR3 region has 15 residues. Germline V gene data show CDR1 as MNHEY and CDR2 as SMNVEV (reference sequence). The V gene end was trimmed by 5 bases and the J gene end by 10 bases; junction bases not matched to a gene: 9. CDR3 amino acids: CASSPRVDRGSPLHF. The CDR3 nucleotides are TGTGCCAGCAGTCCCCGCGTGGACAGGGGCTCACCCCTCCACTTT.

V usage is TRBV6-6 and J usage is TRBJ2-7; D unclear. The V gene lost 5 bases and the J gene lost 1 base, with 15 bases spanning the gap. The CDR3 contains 15 residues. Germline CDR1 reads MNHNY; CDR2 reads SVGAGI (reference sequence). CDR3 coding DNA: TGTGCCAGCAGTAACCCCGGCTCGGAGTCCTACGAGCAGTACTTC. Translated: CASSNPGSESYEQYF.

The chain links TRBV27 to TRBJ1-1; 10 positions agree with TRBD1. Germline V lookup: CDR1 MNHEY, CDR2 SMNVEV (reference sequence). Trimming took 1 base from V and 11 from J; bases not matched to a gene: 7. The CDR3 consists of 14 residues. The CDR3 loop is CASSLYLTGGQAFF. The CDR3 DNA reads as TGTGCCAGCAGTTTATACTTGACAGGGGGCCAGGCTTTCTTT.

The rearrangement uses TRBV27 and TRBJ2-2; 8 bases match TRBD1. The germline gives CDR1 MNHEY, CDR2 SMNVEV (reference sequence). V lost 5 bases to trimming and J lost 7 bases; unmatched junction nucleotides: 6. The CDR3 consists of 14 residues. CDR3 in DNA: TGTGCCAGCAGTCAGGGGGCTTGGAACGGGGAGCTGTTTTTT. It translates to CASSQGAWNGELFF.

This clone was recorded a few times. CDR3 residues: CAWSVEGQGFYNEQFF. The DNA for the CDR3 is TGTGCCTGGAGTGTAGAAGGACAGGGTTTTTACAATGAGCAGTTCTTC. This chain connects TRBV30 to TRBJ2-1; 8 nucleotides line up with TRBD1. V lost 0 bases and J lost 4; bases outside the gene matches: 8. Germline assignment: CDR1 GTSNPN and CDR2 SVGIG (reference sequence). CDR3 size: 16 residues. The full variable domain, with the rest looked up from reference TRBV30 and TRBJ2-1, is SQTIHQWPATLVQPVGSPLSLECTVEGTSNPNLYWYRQAAGRGLQLLFYSVGIGQISSEVPQNLSASRPQDRQFILSSKKLLLSDSGFYLCAWSVEGQGFYNEQFFGPGTRLTVL.

The V gene is TRBV9, the J gene TRBJ1-1; D may be TRBD1 (5 bases). The CDR3 has 14 amino acids. Trimming removed 0 bases at V and 4 bases at J, with 10 bases between. Germline CDR1 and CDR2: SGDLS and YYNGEE. CDR3 region: CASSVVGVPTEAFF. CDR3 DNA sequence: TGTGCCAGCAGCGTAGTAGGGGTCCCCACTGAAGCTTTCTTT.